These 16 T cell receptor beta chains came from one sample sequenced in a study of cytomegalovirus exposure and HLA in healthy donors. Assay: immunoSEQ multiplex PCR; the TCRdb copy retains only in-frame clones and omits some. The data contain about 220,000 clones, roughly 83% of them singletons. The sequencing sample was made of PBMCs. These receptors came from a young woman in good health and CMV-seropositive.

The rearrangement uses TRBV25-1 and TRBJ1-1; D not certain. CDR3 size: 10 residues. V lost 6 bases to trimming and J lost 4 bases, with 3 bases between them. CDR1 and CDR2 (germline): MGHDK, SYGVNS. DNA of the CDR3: TGTGCCAGCAGGGGCACTGAAGCTTTCTTT. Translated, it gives CASRGTEAFF.

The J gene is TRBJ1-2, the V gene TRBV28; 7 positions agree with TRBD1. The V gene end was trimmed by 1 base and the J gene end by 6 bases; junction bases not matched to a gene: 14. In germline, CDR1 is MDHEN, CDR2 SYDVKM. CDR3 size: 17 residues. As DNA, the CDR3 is TGTGCCAGCAGTTTATCCCCTGCAACAGGGGCTTCGGATGGCTACACCTTC. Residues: CASSLSPATGASDGYTF.

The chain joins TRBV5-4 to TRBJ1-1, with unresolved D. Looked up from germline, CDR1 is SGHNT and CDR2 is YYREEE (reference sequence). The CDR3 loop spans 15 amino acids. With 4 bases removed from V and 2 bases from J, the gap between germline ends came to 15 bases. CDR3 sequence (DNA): TGTGCCAGCAGCCTAACCCTTACGGGAAACACTGAAGCTTTCTTT. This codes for CASSLTLTGNTEAFF.

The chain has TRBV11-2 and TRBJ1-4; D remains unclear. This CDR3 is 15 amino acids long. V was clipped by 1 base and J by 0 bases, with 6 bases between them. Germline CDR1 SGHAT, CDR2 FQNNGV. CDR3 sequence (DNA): TGTGCCAGCAGCTTAGGGCGGCCAACTAATGAAAAACTGTTTTTT. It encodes CASSLGRPTNEKLFF.

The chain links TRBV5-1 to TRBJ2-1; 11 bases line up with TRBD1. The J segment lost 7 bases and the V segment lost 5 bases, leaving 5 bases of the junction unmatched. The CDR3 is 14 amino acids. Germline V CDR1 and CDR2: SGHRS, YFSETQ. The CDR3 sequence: CASRRTGGSNEQFF. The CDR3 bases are TGCGCCAGCAGAAGGACAGGGGGCTCAAATGAGCAGTTCTTC.

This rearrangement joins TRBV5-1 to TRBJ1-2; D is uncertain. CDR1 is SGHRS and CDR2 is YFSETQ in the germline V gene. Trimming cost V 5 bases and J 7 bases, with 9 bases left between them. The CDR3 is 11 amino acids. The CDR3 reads CASSDPFGYTF. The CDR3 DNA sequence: TGCGCCAGCAGTGACCCTTTTGGCTACACCTTC.

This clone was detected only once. The CDR3 DNA is TGTGCCTGGAGCCCGGCGAGGGAGACCCAGTACTTC. It yields the protein CAWSPARETQYF. This chain connects TRBV30 to TRBJ2-5; no reliable D call. CDR1 GTSNPN and CDR2 SVGIG come from the germline V gene (reference sequence). The CDR3 is 12 amino acids. Trimming shortened V by 3 bases and J by 5 bases, and 10 bases separated the two germline ends.

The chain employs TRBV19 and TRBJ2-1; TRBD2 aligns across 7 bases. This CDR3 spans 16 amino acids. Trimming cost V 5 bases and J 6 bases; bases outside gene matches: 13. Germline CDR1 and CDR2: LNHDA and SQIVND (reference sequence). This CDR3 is CASSSAGAPEGNEQFF. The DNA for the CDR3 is TGTGCCAGTAGTTCGGCGGGAGCCCCTGAGGGCAATGAGCAGTTCTTC.

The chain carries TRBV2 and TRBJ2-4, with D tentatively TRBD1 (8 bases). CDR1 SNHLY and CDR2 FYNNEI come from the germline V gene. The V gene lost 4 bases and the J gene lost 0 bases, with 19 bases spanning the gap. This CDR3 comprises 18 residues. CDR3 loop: CASSAGQGGGIAKNIQYF. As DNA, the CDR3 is TGTGCCAGCAGTGCCGGACAGGGAGGGGGCATAGCCAAAAACATTCAGTACTTC.

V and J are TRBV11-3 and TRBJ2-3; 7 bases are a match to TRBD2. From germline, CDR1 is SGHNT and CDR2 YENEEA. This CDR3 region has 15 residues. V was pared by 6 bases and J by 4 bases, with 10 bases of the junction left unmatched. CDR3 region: CASRSSGGFPDTQYF. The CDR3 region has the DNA TGTGCCAGCAGGTCTAGCGGTGGGTTCCCAGATACGCAGTATTTT.

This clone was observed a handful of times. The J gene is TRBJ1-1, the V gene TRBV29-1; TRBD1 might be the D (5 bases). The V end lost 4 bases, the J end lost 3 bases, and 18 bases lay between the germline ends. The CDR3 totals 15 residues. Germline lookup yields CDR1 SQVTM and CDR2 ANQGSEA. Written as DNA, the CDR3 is TGCAGCGTTGGGGGGACCTCGGTTGGGGACACTGAAGCTTTCTTT. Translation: CSVGGTSVGDTEAFF.

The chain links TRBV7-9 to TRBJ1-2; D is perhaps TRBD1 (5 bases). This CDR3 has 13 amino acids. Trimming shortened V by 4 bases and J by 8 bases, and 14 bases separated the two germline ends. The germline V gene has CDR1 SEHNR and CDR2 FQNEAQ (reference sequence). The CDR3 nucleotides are TGTGCCAGCAGCTCACCAGGGTCAGGAGGCTACACCTTC. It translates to CASSSPGSGGYTF.

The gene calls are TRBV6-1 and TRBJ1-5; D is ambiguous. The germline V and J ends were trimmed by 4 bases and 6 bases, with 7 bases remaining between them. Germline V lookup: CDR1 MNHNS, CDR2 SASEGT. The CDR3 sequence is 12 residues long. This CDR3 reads CASSGLFQPQHF. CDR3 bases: TGTGCCAGCAGTGGACTTTTTCAGCCCCAGCATTTT.

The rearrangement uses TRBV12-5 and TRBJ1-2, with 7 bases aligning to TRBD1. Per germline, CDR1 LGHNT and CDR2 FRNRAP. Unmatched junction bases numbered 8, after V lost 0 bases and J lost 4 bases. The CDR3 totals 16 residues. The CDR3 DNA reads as TGTGCTAGTGGTTTGGTACCTGGGACAGTTTCCTATGGCTACACCTTC. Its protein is CASGLVPGTVSYGYTF.

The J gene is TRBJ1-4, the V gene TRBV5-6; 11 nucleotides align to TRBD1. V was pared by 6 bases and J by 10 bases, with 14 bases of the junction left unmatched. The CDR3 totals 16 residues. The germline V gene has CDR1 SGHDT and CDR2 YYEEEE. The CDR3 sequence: CASNSWTGGLSGKLFF. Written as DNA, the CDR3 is TGTGCCAGCAACTCATGGACAGGGGGCTTGTCGGGAAAACTGTTTTTT.

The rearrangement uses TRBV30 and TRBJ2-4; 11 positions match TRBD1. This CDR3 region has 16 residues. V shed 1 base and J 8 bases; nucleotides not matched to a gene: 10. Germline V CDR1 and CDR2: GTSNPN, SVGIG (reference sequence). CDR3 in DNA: TGTGCCTGGAGTGACATACTCCGGGACAGGGGGTACATTCAGTACTTC. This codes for CAWSDILRDRGYIQYF.